One and the same sample provided the 26 T cell receptor beta chains below, sequenced in a study of vaccination effects on CD4 cells after COVID-19. Generated by immunoSEQ multiplex PCR, the TCRdb table keeps only in-frame clones and is missing some. This sample has tens of thousands of clones, with around 77% found just once. ViraFEST assay sequencing came after antigen-specific CD4+ T cells were expanded with viral peptide pools. The culture ran for 10 days before CD4+ T cells were isolated. Participants were given two doses of BNT162b2 or mRNA-1273 vaccine. No cognate antigen is known for these TCRs. The sequencing used CD4+ T cells from PBMCs cultured with HCoV-229E spike peptides, collected after COVID-19 vaccination. Receptor source: a human donor who received a COVID-19 vaccine.

V usage is TRBV14 and J usage is TRBJ1-5, with TRBD1 identical over 7 bases. CDR1 and CDR2 (germline): SGHDN, FVKESK. The CDR3 extends over 18 amino acids. V lost 0 bases to trimming and J lost 1 base; unmatched junction nucleotides: 9. This chain's CDR3 is CASSQDTGDVVSNQPQHF. The CDR3, as DNA: TGTGCCAGCAGCCAAGATACAGGGGATGTGGTGAGCAATCAGCCCCAGCATTTT.

V and J are TRBV11-3 and TRBJ2-2, with 8 bases aligning to TRBD2. This CDR3 comprises 18 residues. CDR1 SGHNT and CDR2 YENEEA come from the germline V gene. V lost 0 bases and J lost 4; bases outside the gene matches: 10. The CDR3 region has the DNA TGTGCCAGCAGCTTAGATCAGAGCGGGAGCGGCGTCACCGGGGAGCTGTTTTTT. It yields the protein CASSLDQSGSGVTGELFF.

This chain uses TRBV5-4 with TRBJ2-3; the D gene is possibly TRBD1 (5 bases). V was trimmed by 0 bases and J by 0 bases, leaving 11 bases between them. The V gene's germline CDR1 is SGHNT and CDR2 YYREEE (reference sequence). The CDR3 contains 16 residues. CDR3 loop: CASSLVIGASTDTQYF. The CDR3 nucleotides are TGTGCCAGCAGCTTGGTTATAGGGGCGAGCACAGATACGCAGTATTTT.

This chain connects TRBV5-4 to TRBJ2-1; 7 bases agree with TRBD1. Germline-derived CDR1 and CDR2 are SGHNT and YYREEE (reference sequence). V was clipped by 1 base and J by 7 bases; unmatched bases: 8. The CDR3 is 15 residues long. The CDR3 protein is CASSLKGAEGNEQFF. In DNA, the CDR3 is TGTGCCAGCAGCTTGAAGGGGGCCGAGGGGAATGAGCAGTTCTTC.

This chain joins TRBV5-1 and TRBJ2-5; TRBD1 agrees at 7 bases. The CDR3 totals 14 residues. In germline, CDR1 is SGHRS, CDR2 YFSETQ. Germline trimming cut 0 bases from V and 5 bases from J; bases unmatched to any gene: 4. CDR3 in DNA: TGCGCCAGCAGCTTGGAAGGGGGCGTGGAGACCCAGTACTTC. It yields the protein CASSLEGGVETQYF.

The CDR3 spells CASSQGGSDTQYF. In DNA form, the CDR3 reads TGTGCCAGCAGCCAAGGGGGGTCTGATACGCAGTATTTT. The V call is TRBV3-1 (or the pseudogene TRBV3-2), the J call TRBJ2-3; the D gene could be TRBD1 or TRBD2 (5 bases each). The germline V gene has CDR1 LGHDT and CDR2 YNNKEL (reference sequence). The CDR3 totals 13 residues. V gave up 1 base and J gave up 6 bases, with 8 bases separating them.

The gene calls are TRBV19 and TRBJ1-3; no clear D. Germline V lookup: CDR1 LNHDA, CDR2 SQIVND (reference sequence). The CDR3 length is 17 residues. The V and J ends lost 0 bases and 2 bases respectively, with 14 bases between them. The CDR3, as DNA: TGTGCCAGTAGTATAGATTACTCGAGGGATCCTGGAAACACCATATATTTT. Protein sequence: CASSIDYSRDPGNTIYF.

The V and J genes are TRBV7-9 and TRBJ1-1, with 7 nucleotides matching TRBD1. The CDR3 extends over 14 amino acids. V shed 3 bases and J 11 bases; nucleotides not matched to a gene: 12. From germline, CDR1 is SEHNR and CDR2 FQNEAQ (reference sequence). The CDR3 sequence: CASSFGGLGTEAFF. CDR3 DNA sequence: TGTGCCAGCAGCTTCGGGGGTTTGGGGACAGAGGCTTTCTTT.

This clone was recorded only once. In nucleotides, the CDR3 is TGTGCCACCAGCAGAGAGACTAGCGGGGCAGATACGCAGTATTTT. Its protein is CATSRETSGADTQYF. The rearrangement joins TRBV15 to TRBJ2-3; 11 positions match TRBD2. The CDR3 length is 15 residues. V was pared by 0 bases and J by 4 bases, with 0 bases of the junction left unmatched. CDR1 LNHNV and CDR2 YYDKDF come from the germline V gene (reference sequence).

The chain is built from TRBV7-6 and TRBJ2-6; tentatively, D is TRBD1 (5 bases). Germline-derived CDR1 and CDR2 are SGHVS and FNYEAQ. The V end lost 5 bases, the J end lost 2 bases, and 10 bases lay between the germline ends. This CDR3 contains 15 residues. CDR3 DNA: TGTGCCAGCAGCAAAGGGGCGGCTGGGGCCAACGTCCTGACTTTC. This gives the protein CASSKGAAGANVLTF.

The chain links TRBV7-6 to TRBJ2-2; no clear D gene. CDR3 size: 13 residues. The germline gives CDR1 SGHVS, CDR2 FNYEAQ. V was cut by 0 bases and J by 8 bases, with 7 bases left in between. CDR3 DNA sequence: TGTGCCAGCAGCTTAGCCCTTGGGGGGGAGCTGTTTTTT. Its translation: CASSLALGGELFF.

J is TRBJ2-7 and V is TRBV19; 12 bases match TRBD1. The V and J ends lost 4 bases and 7 bases, in that order; junction bases with no gene match: 8. The CDR3 runs to 15 residues. Germline V gives CDR1 LNHDA, CDR2 SQIVND (reference sequence). CDR3 in amino acids: CASSTGTGGGEEQYF. The CDR3 bases are TGTGCCAGTAGTACTGGGACAGGGGGCGGAGAGGAGCAGTACTTC.

This sequence joins TRBV30 and TRBJ2-3, with 7 bases lining up with TRBD1. The length of the CDR3 is 13 residues. Germline CDR1 is GTSNPN and CDR2 is SVGIG (reference sequence). The ends lost 4 bases at V and 1 base at J; junction bases unmatched: 2. This CDR3 reads CAWTGQGTDTQYF. DNA for the CDR3: TGTGCCTGGACCGGACAGGGCACAGATACGCAGTATTTT. Looking up the rest from reference TRBV30 and TRBJ2-3 gives the full variable domain: SQTIHQWPATLVQPVGSPLSLECTVEGTSNPNLYWYRQAAGRGLQLLFYSVGIGQISSEVPQNLSASRPQDRQFILSSKKLLLSDSGFYLCAWTGQGTDTQYFGPGTRLTVL.

The chain joins TRBV30 to TRBJ2-6; 9 bases match TRBD1. V dropped 4 bases and J dropped 0; count of bases not matched to a gene: 7. The CDR3 is 17 amino acids. Germline CDR1 reads GTSNPN; CDR2 reads SVGIG (reference sequence). DNA for the CDR3: TGTGCCTGGAAACCCGGACAGGGGATCTCTGGGGCCAACGTCCTGACTTTC. Its translation is CAWKPGQGISGANVLTF. Combining the CDR3 with reference TRBV30 and TRBJ2-6 gives the whole variable domain SQTIHQWPATLVQPVGSPLSLECTVEGTSNPNLYWYRQAAGRGLQLLFYSVGIGQISSEVPQNLSASRPQDRQFILSSKKLLLSDSGFYLCAWKPGQGISGANVLTFGAGSRLTVL.

The CDR3 nucleotides read TGTGCCACCAGCAGAGTTCAGATTAGCGGGAGTTGGACAGATACGCAGTATTTT. Translation: CATSRVQISGSWTDTQYF. The chain has TRBV15 and TRBJ2-3; 9 bases fit TRBD2. The germline gives CDR1 LNHNV, CDR2 YYDKDF (reference sequence). The CDR3 is 18 amino acids. V was pared by 1 base and J by 3 bases, with 11 bases of the junction left unmatched.

The chain couples TRBV6-1 to TRBJ2-1, with 8 bases aligning to TRBD1. The junction had 7 bases not matched to a gene; V was cut back by 1 base and J by 5 bases. Germline V gene lookup returns CDR1 MNHNS and CDR2 SASEGT. The CDR3 totals 16 residues. The CDR3 loop is CASSEEVGTGNNEQFF. The CDR3 DNA sequence: TGTGCCAGCAGTGAAGAAGTAGGGACAGGTAACAATGAGCAGTTCTTC.

The V call is TRBV11-2, the J call TRBJ2-3, with 8 nucleotides matching TRBD2. The CDR3 spans 14 residues. CDR1 and CDR2 from the germline V gene are SGHAT and FQNNGV. The V segment lost 1 base and the J segment 5 bases; nucleotides outside the gene matches: 2. In nucleotides, the CDR3 is TGTGCCAGCAGCTTAGCCGCGGGAGGAGATACGCAGTATTTT. Amino acids: CASSLAAGGDTQYF.

This clone has just one count. The rearrangement uses TRBV20-1 and TRBJ1-1; D remains unclear. The CDR3 sequence is 13 residues long. Trimming pared 3 bases from V and 5 bases from J, leaving 13 bases between. CDR1 DFQATT and CDR2 SNEGSKA come from the germline V gene (reference sequence). The CDR3 sequence is CSASEFRVTEAFF. CDR3 DNA: TGCAGTGCTAGTGAGTTTAGGGTTACTGAAGCTTTCTTT.

V is TRBV6-5 and J is TRBJ1-1; TRBD1 matches 11 bases. CDR1 and CDR2 (germline): MNHEY, SVGAGI. The CDR3 length is 14 residues. J lost 4 bases, V lost 5 bases, and 3 bases had no gene match. The CDR3 here is CASSPGTGGTEAFF. Written as DNA, the CDR3 is TGTGCCAGCAGTCCCGGGACAGGGGGCACTGAAGCTTTCTTT.

The chain links TRBV29-1 to TRBJ2-3; 8 nucleotides line up with TRBD1. The CDR3 is 15 residues long. CDR1 and CDR2 from the germline V gene are SQVTM and ANQGSEA. The ends lost 6 bases at V and 2 bases at J; junction bases unmatched: 10. CDR3 sequence (DNA): TGCAGCGTCGGCGATCAGGGGGCTTACACAGATACGCAGTATTTT. This codes for CSVGDQGAYTDTQYF.

This clone was counted between two and nine times. The rearrangement uses TRBV30 and TRBJ1-6; perhaps TRBD1 as D (6 bases). Trimming took 1 base from V and 0 from J, leaving 10 bases between them. The germline V gene has CDR1 GTSNPN and CDR2 SVGIG (reference sequence). The CDR3 consists of 16 residues. The CDR3 nucleotides are TGTGCCTGGAGTGGGGGGCGGTTCTCCTATAATTCACCCCTCCACTTT. It specifies CAWSGGRFSYNSPLHF.

Written as DNA, the CDR3 is TGCAGCGTTGGACAGGGGGCCACCTATGGCTACACCTTC. Translated, it gives CSVGQGATYGYTF. The chain combines TRBV29-1 with TRBJ1-2; the match to TRBD1 covers 10 bases. Germline trimming cut 4 bases from V and 4 bases from J; bases unmatched to any gene: 3. This CDR3 is built from 13 residues. Per the germline V gene, CDR1 is SQVTM and CDR2 is ANQGSEA.

This chain connects TRBV7-6 to TRBJ1-1, with TRBD1 matching over 7 bases. Germline V CDR1 and CDR2: SGHVS, FNYEAQ. This CDR3 spans 13 amino acids. V lost 3 bases to trimming and J lost 3 bases; unmatched junction nucleotides: 1. The CDR3 is CASSLGQYTEAFF. The CDR3 DNA reads as TGTGCCAGCAGCTTGGGACAGTACACTGAAGCTTTCTTT.

The J gene is TRBJ2-6, the V gene TRBV30; possible D gene TRBD1, 6 bases. Deletions cut 0 bases from V and 0 bases from J, with 6 bases between. CDR1 is GTSNPN and CDR2 is SVGIG in the germline V gene (reference sequence). CDR3 length: 15 residues. Here the CDR3 reads CAWSVDSSGANVLTF. The DNA of the CDR3 is TGTGCCTGGAGTGTGGACAGCTCTGGGGCCAACGTCCTGACTTTC.

This clone was recorded once. The rearrangement joins TRBV9 to TRBJ1-2, with 7 bases fitting TRBD1. Germline CDR1 reads SGDLS; CDR2 reads YYNGEE. This CDR3 spans 15 amino acids. With 0 bases clipped from V and 4 bases from J, the junction kept 6 bases outside the gene matches. CDR3 DNA sequence: TGTGCCAGCAGCGTAGATCCAGGGGGTACCTATGGCTACACCTTC. Residues: CASSVDPGGTYGYTF.

The chain carries TRBV10-3 and TRBJ2-7, with TRBD1 matching over 9 bases. Germline trimming cut 2 bases from V and 7 bases from J; bases unmatched to any gene: 9. The germline V gene has CDR1 ENHRY and CDR2 SYGVKD. The CDR3 consists of 15 residues. DNA of the CDR3: TGTGCCATCAGTGAGCCCGGACAGGGGACGAGGGAGCAGTACTTC. Encoded protein: CAISEPGQGTREQYF.